This TCR beta chain was profiled in a study of T cells in localized non-small cell lung cancer. Study observations and caveats: Adjacent lung exhibited a median of about 50 among the 100 most abundant tumor clones.

Germline V CDR1 and CDR2: SGHRS, YFSETQ. This CDR3 contains 18 residues. The J segment lost 5 bases and the V segment lost 4 bases, leaving 11 bases of the junction unmatched. Using immunoSEQ multiplex PCR, the repertoire was profiled, and TCRdb retains in-frame clones only, with some absent. The data hold tens of thousands of clones, with roughly 90% observed a single time. A word on this clone: Its target is unknown.

Sequenced material: PBMCs, taken before any cancer treatment. The rearrangement uses TRBV5-1 and TRBJ2-1; TRBD2 matches 14 bases. The TCR was taken from a woman aged 35-75 years with stage II lung adenocarcinoma. The CDR3 nucleotides read TGCGCCAGCAGCCCCTACCCCGGGACTAGCGGGAGCGACAATGAGCAGTTCTTC. This codes for CASSPYPGTSGSDNEQFF.